Below are 27 T cell receptor beta chains sequenced from a single sample in a study of blood T cell repertoires in COVID-19. Produced via immunoSEQ multiplex PCR; TCRdb's table is partial and in-frame only. The sample has approximately 210,000 clones, roughly nine tenths seen once. The sequencing input was peripheral blood. These receptors all stem from a middle-aged man with acute or convalescent COVID-19.

The rearrangement joins TRBV2 to TRBJ2-7; 8 positions match TRBD1. The germline V gene has CDR1 SNHLY and CDR2 FYNNEI. The CDR3 is made up of 14 amino acids. The junction had 7 bases not matched to a gene; V was cut back by 5 bases and J by 4 bases. CDR3 residues: CASSLQGGSYEQYF. CDR3 sequence (DNA): TGTGCCAGCAGTCTACAGGGGGGCTCATACGAGCAGTACTTC.

This clone has a handful of counts. V and J are TRBV7-9 and TRBJ1-3, with 7 bases matching TRBD1. The V segment lost 4 bases and the J segment 0 bases; nucleotides outside the gene matches: 15. CDR1 is SEHNR and CDR2 is FQNEAQ in the germline V gene (reference sequence). CDR3 length: 19 amino acids. The CDR3 protein is CASSSSRFDRESSGNTIYF. For the CDR3, the DNA is TGTGCCAGCAGCTCCTCCCGGTTCGACAGGGAGAGCTCTGGAAACACCATATATTTT.

The CDR3 DNA is TGTGCCAGCAGTCAAGCATCTGAGCAGTTCTTC. Translated, it gives CASSQASEQFF. The V and J genes are TRBV27 and TRBJ2-1; D is ambiguous. The V end was cut by 5 bases, the J end by 9 bases, with 8 bases between. Per germline, CDR1 MNHEY and CDR2 SMNVEV (reference sequence). The CDR3 extends over 11 amino acids.

This chain uses TRBV4-1 with TRBJ2-7; a weak D match, TRBD2 (6 bases). The CDR3 contains 16 residues. V lost 6 bases and J lost 2, with 20 bases in between. The germline CDR1 and CDR2 sequences are MGHRA and YSYEKL. The CDR3 reads CASSPERGLITYEQYF. CDR3 DNA: TGCGCCAGCAGTCCCGAAAGGGGACTGATAACCTACGAGCAGTACTTC.

The chain combines TRBV11-2 with TRBJ2-5; TRBD1 might be the D (6 bases). V lost 3 bases, J lost 1 base, and 12 bases lay in between. The length of the CDR3 is 15 residues. Germline-derived CDR1 and CDR2 are SGHAT and FQNNGV. CDR3 bases: TGTGCCAGCAGCTTCCGGGACACCTCCCAAGAGACCCAGTACTTC. Translated: CASSFRDTSQETQYF.

The chain recombines TRBV11-2 with TRBJ2-5; 8 bases are shared with TRBD2. The CDR3 totals 17 residues. V dropped 5 bases and J dropped 4; count of bases not matched to a gene: 15. Germline CDR1 and CDR2: SGHAT and FQNNGV. CDR3 nucleotide sequence: TGTGCCAGCAGCCTCCCCCCCGCGGGACTAGGAGGAGAGACCCAGTACTTC. This gives the protein CASSLPPAGLGGETQYF.

Only one count was recorded for this clone. One end of the junction varies from germline; a read error may be responsible. V and J are TRBV18 and TRBJ2-1; D may be TRBD1 (5 bases). CDR1 and CDR2 (germline): KGHSH, LQKENI. The CDR3 extends over 13 amino acids. The CDR3 DNA sequence: TGTGCCAGCTCACCAATTGACAGCCCCCCTGCAGTCTTC. Its translation: CASSPIDSPPAVF.

The chain carries TRBV5-8 and TRBJ1-2, with 7 bases matching TRBD1. Germline lookup yields CDR1 SGHTS and CDR2 YDEGEE. V was clipped by 8 bases and J by 0 bases; unmatched bases: 7. The CDR3 totals 14 residues. CDR3 coding DNA: TGTGCCAGTCGTTCGGGACAGACTAACTATGGCTACACCTTC. This encodes CASRSGQTNYGYTF. The full variable domain, its missing parts supplied by reference TRBV5-8 and TRBJ1-2, is EAGVTQSPTHLIKTRGQQATLRCSPISGHTSVYWYQQALGLGLQFLLWYDEGEERNRGNFPPRFSGRQFPNYSSELNVNALELEDSALYLCASRSGQTNYGYTFGSGTRLTVV.

This clone was observed a handful of times. The chain couples TRBV10-1 to TRBJ1-5; D is unclear. Germline-derived CDR1 and CDR2 are WNHNN and SYGVQD (reference sequence). This CDR3 is built from 10 residues. The CDR3 DNA is TGCGGGATCGGGAATCAGCCCCAGCATTTT. It encodes CGIGNQPQHF.

V gene TRBV30 combines with J gene TRBJ2-7, with D possibly matching TRBD1 (6 bases). CDR3 length equals 13 residues. V was clipped by 4 bases and J by 3 bases, with 13 bases between them. Germline lookup yields CDR1 GTSNPN and CDR2 SVGIG (reference sequence). CDR3 DNA sequence: TGTGCCTGGAATACAGGGATAGGCTACGAGCAGTACTTC. Its protein is CAWNTGIGYEQYF. Filled out from reference TRBV30 and TRBJ2-7, the complete variable domain reads SQTIHQWPATLVQPVGSPLSLECTVEGTSNPNLYWYRQAAGRGLQLLFYSVGIGQISSEVPQNLSASRPQDRQFILSSKKLLLSDSGFYLCAWNTGIGYEQYFGPGTRLTVT.

This chain joins TRBV6-4 and TRBJ2-7, with 9 nucleotides matching TRBD2. The CDR3 is made up of 17 amino acids. The ends lost 7 bases at V and 5 bases at J; junction bases unmatched: 18. Looked up from germline, CDR1 is MRHNA and CDR2 is SNTAGT. The CDR3 DNA follows: TGTGCCAGCAACTTACAAACCACGGCGGGAGGGTCCAACGAGCAGTACTTC. It is translated as CASNLQTTAGGSNEQYF.

This rearrangement joins TRBV6-5 to TRBJ2-2, with D possibly TRBD2 on 5 matching bases. Germline CDR1 MNHEY, CDR2 SVGAGI. The V and J ends lost 2 bases and 6 bases respectively, with 10 bases between them. CDR3 length: 14 residues. As DNA, the CDR3 is TGTGCCAGCAGTTACCGTTTACTAGCCGGGGAGCTGTTTTTT. It codes for CASSYRLLAGELFF.

The J gene is TRBJ2-7, the V gene TRBV11-2, with 7 bases identical to TRBD2. J lost 0 bases, V lost 11 bases, and 7 bases had no gene match. Per germline, CDR1 SGHAT and CDR2 FQNNGV. CDR3 length equals 13 residues. The chain's CDR3 is CAAKASGSYEQYF. Written as DNA, the CDR3 is TGTGCCGCGAAGGCTAGCGGCTCCTACGAGCAGTACTTC.

This clone has just a few counts. The gene calls are TRBV7-8 and TRBJ1-5; 12 bases match TRBD1. V dropped 0 bases and J dropped 7; count of bases not matched to a gene: 4. Per the germline V gene, CDR1 is SGHVS and CDR2 is FQNEAQ. The CDR3 is made up of 16 amino acids. CDR3 nucleotides: TGTGCCAGCAGCTTAGCGGGACAGGGGGCACGACAGCCCCAGCATTTT. This codes for CASSLAGQGARQPQHF.

This sequence joins TRBV19 and TRBJ1-2; D not certain. Trimming shortened V by 3 bases and J by 3 bases, and 8 bases separated the two germline ends. CDR1 and CDR2 from the germline V gene are LNHDA and SQIVND (reference sequence). The CDR3 spans 13 residues. CDR3 sequence reads: CASSIPPYYGYTF. CDR3 DNA: TGTGCCAGTAGTATCCCCCCATACTATGGCTACACCTTC.

The V gene is TRBV15, the J gene TRBJ2-5; TRBD1 aligns across 10 bases. The germline V gene has CDR1 LNHNV and CDR2 YYDKDF (reference sequence). Germline trimming cut 2 bases from V and 4 bases from J; bases unmatched to any gene: 4. The CDR3 extends over 15 amino acids. The CDR3, as DNA: TGTGCCACCAGCAGACTGTGGGACAGGGGAGAGACCCAGTACTTC. This translates into CATSRLWDRGETQYF.

This chain uses TRBV5-4 with TRBJ2-5; 12 nucleotides align to TRBD2. This CDR3 is 14 amino acids long. V shed 4 bases, J shed 7 bases, and the junction held 5 bases outside the gene matches. Germline-derived CDR1 and CDR2 are SGHNT and YYREEE (reference sequence). In nucleotides, the CDR3 is TGTGCCAGCAGCCGACTAGCGGGAGAAGGGACCCAGTACTTC. Amino acids: CASSRLAGEGTQYF.

CDR3 in amino acids: CASSGGQPTEAFF. CDR3 coding DNA: TGTGCCAGCAGCGGCGGACAGCCCACTGAAGCTTTCTTT. This rearrangement joins TRBV5-4 to TRBJ1-1, with a possible D match to TRBD1 (6 bases). This CDR3 spans 13 amino acids. Germline V gene sequence: CDR1 SGHNT, CDR2 YYREEE (reference sequence). V lost 4 bases, J lost 4 bases, and 11 bases lay in between. Full variable domain (rest looked up from reference TRBV5-4 and TRBJ1-1): ETGVTQSPTHLIKTRGQQVTLRCSSQSGHNTVSWYQQALGQGPQFIFQYYREEENGRGNFPPRFSGLQFPNYSSELNVNALELDDSALYLCASSGGQPTEAFFGQGTRLTVV.

The V and J genes are TRBV21-1 and TRBJ2-3; the table gives TRBD2 as D, unverified against the DNA. TRBV21-1 is deemed a pseudogene. This CDR3 has 16 residues. Written as DNA, the CDR3 is TGTGCCAGCAGGATCGGGGTCGGGACTAGCCCCGATACGCAGTATTTT. This translates into CASRIGVGTSPDTQYF.

In its sample, this clone was seen a few times. This rearrangement joins TRBV11-3 to TRBJ1-1, with TRBD1 as a possible D gene (6 bases). Trimming removed 5 bases from V and 10 bases from J, with 14 bases in between. The CDR3 totals 12 residues. The germline V gene encodes CDR1 SGHNT and CDR2 YENEEA. In DNA, the CDR3 is TGTGCCAGCAGCCTCAAGGGGGATGTAGCTTTCTTT. It yields the protein CASSLKGDVAFF.

V and J are TRBV11-1 and TRBJ2-5, with D maybe TRBD2 (6 bases). V was cut by 5 bases and J by 2 bases, with 12 bases left in between. The germline CDR1 and CDR2 sequences are SGHAT and FQDESV (reference sequence). The CDR3 loop spans 14 amino acids. Written as DNA, the CDR3 is TGTGCCAGCAGCCGGGGGACTGGGCAAGAGACCCAGTACTTC. Translated: CASSRGTGQETQYF. The variable domain in full, with the rest retrieved from reference TRBV11-1 and TRBJ2-5, is EAEVAQSPRYKITEKSQAVAFWCDPISGHATLYWYRQILGQGPELLVQFQDESVVDDSQLPKDRFSAERLKGVDSTLKIQPAELGDSAMYLCASSRGTGQETQYFGPGTRLLVL.

The chain recombines TRBV3-1 (or the pseudogene TRBV3-2) with TRBJ2-1; TRBD2 aligns across 12 bases. The CDR3 is 16 residues long. In germline, CDR1 is LGHDT, CDR2 YNNKEL (reference sequence). The V and J ends lost 1 base and 5 bases, in that order; junction bases with no gene match: 3. In nucleotides, the CDR3 is TGTGCCAGCAGCCAAGGACTAGCGGGGGCCAACAATGAGCAGTTCTTC. This sequence encodes CASSQGLAGANNEQFF.

With regard to this clone: Other DNA sequences of this sample code for an identical CDR3. The V gene is TRBV19, the J gene TRBJ1-2; TRBD1 might be the D (6 bases). Germline V lookup: CDR1 LNHDA, CDR2 SQIVND (reference sequence). V lost 6 bases to trimming and J lost 5 bases, with 10 bases between them. The CDR3 extends over 12 amino acids. The CDR3 DNA sequence: TGTGCCAGTAGCGTACAGGGTTATGGCTACACCTTC. Translation gives CASSVQGYGYTF.

The V gene is TRBV19, the J gene TRBJ2-3; D is undetermined. The CDR3 is 14 residues long. The V gene lost 5 bases and the J gene lost 0 bases, with 9 bases spanning the gap. Germline assignment: CDR1 LNHDA and CDR2 SQIVND (reference sequence). The CDR3 DNA follows: TGTGCCAGTAGTCCGCAGACTAGCACAGATACGCAGTATTTT. Translated: CASSPQTSTDTQYF.

The V and J genes are TRBV19 and TRBJ2-7; a weak D match, TRBD1 (5 bases). V shed 4 bases and J shed 2 bases, with 12 bases lying between them. CDR1 is LNHDA, CDR2 SQIVND, per germline (reference sequence). The CDR3 runs 14 residues. In nucleotides, the CDR3 is TGTGCCAGTAGTACTTTAAGGGGCCCCTACGAGCAGTACTTC. It yields the protein CASSTLRGPYEQYF.

The chain joins TRBV6-5 to TRBJ2-7; unclear D gene. This CDR3 has 14 residues. Looked up from germline, CDR1 is MNHEY and CDR2 is SVGAGI. Trimming took 2 bases from V and 3 from J, leaving 11 bases between them. CDR3 DNA: TGTGCCAGCAGTTACAGCCGAGCCGGCTACGAGCAGTACTTC. Residues: CASSYSRAGYEQYF.

The chain joins TRBV27 to TRBJ2-1; D is perhaps TRBD2 (6 bases). The CDR3 contains 12 residues. V was shortened by 3 bases and J by 8 bases, with 8 bases between the two germline ends. Germline V gives CDR1 MNHEY, CDR2 SMNVEV (reference sequence). The CDR3 loop reads CASSLGGHEQFF. CDR3 DNA sequence: TGTGCCAGCAGTTTGGGAGGCCATGAGCAGTTCTTC.